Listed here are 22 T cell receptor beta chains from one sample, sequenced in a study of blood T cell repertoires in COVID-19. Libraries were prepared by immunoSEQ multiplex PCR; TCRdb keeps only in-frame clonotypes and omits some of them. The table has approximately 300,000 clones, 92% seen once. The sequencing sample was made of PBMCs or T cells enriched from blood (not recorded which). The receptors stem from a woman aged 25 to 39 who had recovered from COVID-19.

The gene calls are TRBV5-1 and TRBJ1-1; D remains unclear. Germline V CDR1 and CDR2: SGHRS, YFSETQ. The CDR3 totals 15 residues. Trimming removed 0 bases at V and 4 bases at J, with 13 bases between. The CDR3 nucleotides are TGCGCCAGCAGCTTGGAGGTGGTTGGGAGCACTGAAGCTTTCTTT. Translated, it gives CASSLEVVGSTEAFF.

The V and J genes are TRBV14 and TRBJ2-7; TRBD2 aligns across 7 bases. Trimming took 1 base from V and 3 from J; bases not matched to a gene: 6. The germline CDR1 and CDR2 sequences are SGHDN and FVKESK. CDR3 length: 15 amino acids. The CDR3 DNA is TGTGCCAGCAGCCAAGTACTGGGGGGGGTCTACGAGCAGTACTTC. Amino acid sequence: CASSQVLGGVYEQYF.

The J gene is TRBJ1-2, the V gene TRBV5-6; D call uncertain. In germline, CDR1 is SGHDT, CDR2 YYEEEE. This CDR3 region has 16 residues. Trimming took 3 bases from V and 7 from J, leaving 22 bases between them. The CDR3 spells CASSSPLGLPGGGYTF. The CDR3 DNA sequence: TGTGCCAGCAGCTCCCCCCTAGGACTTCCAGGCGGTGGCTACACCTTC.

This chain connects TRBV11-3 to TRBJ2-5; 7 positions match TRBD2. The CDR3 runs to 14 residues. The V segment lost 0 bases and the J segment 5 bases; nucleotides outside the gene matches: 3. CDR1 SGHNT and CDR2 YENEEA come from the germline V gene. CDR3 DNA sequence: TGTGCCAGCAGCTTAGACCGCGGGAGTGAGACCCAGTACTTC. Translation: CASSLDRGSETQYF.

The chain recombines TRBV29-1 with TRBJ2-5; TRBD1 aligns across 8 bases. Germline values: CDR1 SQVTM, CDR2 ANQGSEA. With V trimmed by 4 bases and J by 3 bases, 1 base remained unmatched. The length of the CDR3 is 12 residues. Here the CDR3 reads CSVGQGKETQYF. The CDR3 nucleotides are TGCAGCGTTGGACAGGGGAAAGAGACCCAGTACTTC.

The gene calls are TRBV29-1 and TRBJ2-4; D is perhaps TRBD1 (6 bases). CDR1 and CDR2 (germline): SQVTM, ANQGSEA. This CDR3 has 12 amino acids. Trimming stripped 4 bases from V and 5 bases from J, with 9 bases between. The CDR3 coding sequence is TGCAGCGTTGCACAGGGACAAAACATTCAGTACTTC. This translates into CSVAQGQNIQYF.

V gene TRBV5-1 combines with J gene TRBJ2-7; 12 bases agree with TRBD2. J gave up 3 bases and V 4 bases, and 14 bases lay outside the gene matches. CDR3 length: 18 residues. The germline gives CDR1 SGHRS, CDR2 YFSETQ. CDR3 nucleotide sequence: TGCGCCAGCAGCGCCGGACTAGCGGGGATAGGACGAAACTACGAGCAGTACTTC. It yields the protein CASSAGLAGIGRNYEQYF.

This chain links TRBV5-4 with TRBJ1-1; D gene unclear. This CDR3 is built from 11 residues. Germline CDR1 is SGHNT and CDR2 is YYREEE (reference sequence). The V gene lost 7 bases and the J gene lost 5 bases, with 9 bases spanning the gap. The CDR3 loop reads CASGRGTEAFF. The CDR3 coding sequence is TGTGCCAGCGGCCGGGGAACTGAAGCTTTCTTT.

CDR3 bases: TGTGCCAGCAGCTTAAGGGCCGAGGGACAGGGAAACACCATATATTTT. Its translation is CASSLRAEGQGNTIYF. The chain joins TRBV7-8 to TRBJ1-3, with 7 bases fitting TRBD1. The CDR3 length is 16 residues. V lost 2 bases to trimming and J lost 4 bases; unmatched junction nucleotides: 8. Germline V gives CDR1 SGHVS, CDR2 FQNEAQ.

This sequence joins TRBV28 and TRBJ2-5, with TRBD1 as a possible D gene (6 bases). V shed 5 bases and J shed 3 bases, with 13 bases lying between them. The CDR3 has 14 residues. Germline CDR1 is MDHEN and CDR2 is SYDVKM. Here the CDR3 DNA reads TGTGCCAGCAGTCGTCGGGACATAAAAGAGACCCAGTACTTC. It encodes CASSRRDIKETQYF.

The DNA for the CDR3 is TGTGCCAGCTCACCAAAAGGACAGGGTACGAGAGGAAACACCATATATTTT. Amino acids: CASSPKGQGTRGNTIYF. V and J are TRBV18 and TRBJ1-3; TRBD1 matches 8 bases. Trimming removed 2 bases from V and 4 bases from J; junction bases left unmatched: 10. This CDR3 is built from 17 residues. Per the germline V gene, CDR1 is KGHSH and CDR2 is LQKENI. The complete variable domain, with remaining parts taken from reference TRBV18 and TRBJ1-3, reads NAGVMQNPRHLVRRRGQEARLRCSPMKGHSHVYWYRQLPEEGLKFMVYLQKENIIDESGMPKERFSAEFPKEGPSILRIQQVVRGDSAAYFCASSPKGQGTRGNTIYFGEGSWLTVV.

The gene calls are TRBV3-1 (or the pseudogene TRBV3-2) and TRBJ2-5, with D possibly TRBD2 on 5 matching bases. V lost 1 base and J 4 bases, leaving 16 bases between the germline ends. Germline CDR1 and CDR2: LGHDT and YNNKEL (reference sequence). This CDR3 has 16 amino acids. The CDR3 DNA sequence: TGTGCCAGCAGCCAAGGCGCCCGGGCCGAGGGAGAGACCCAGTACTTC. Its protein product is CASSQGARAEGETQYF.

The CDR3 protein is CASGDLGGGKSEAFF. The CDR3 nucleotides are TGTGCCAGCGGCGATTTGGGTGGGGGGAAGTCTGAAGCTTTCTTT. The chain carries TRBV27 and TRBJ1-1, with D possibly matching TRBD1 (5 bases). The CDR3 has 15 residues. The V gene lost 8 bases and the J gene lost 6 bases, with 22 bases spanning the gap. Germline V lookup: CDR1 MNHEY, CDR2 SMNVEV (reference sequence).

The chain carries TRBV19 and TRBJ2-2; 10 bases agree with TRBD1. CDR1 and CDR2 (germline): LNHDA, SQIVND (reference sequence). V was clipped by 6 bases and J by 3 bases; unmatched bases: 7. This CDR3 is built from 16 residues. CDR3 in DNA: TGTGCCAGTAGGCCGGACAGGGGGAAGGACACCGGGGAGCTGTTTTTT. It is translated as CASRPDRGKDTGELFF.

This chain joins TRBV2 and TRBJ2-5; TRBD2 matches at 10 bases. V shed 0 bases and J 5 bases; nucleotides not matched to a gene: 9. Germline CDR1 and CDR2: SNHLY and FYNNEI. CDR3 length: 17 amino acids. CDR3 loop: CASSEAKRPAGGETQYF. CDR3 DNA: TGTGCCAGCAGTGAAGCCAAAAGGCCAGCGGGAGGGGAGACCCAGTACTTC.

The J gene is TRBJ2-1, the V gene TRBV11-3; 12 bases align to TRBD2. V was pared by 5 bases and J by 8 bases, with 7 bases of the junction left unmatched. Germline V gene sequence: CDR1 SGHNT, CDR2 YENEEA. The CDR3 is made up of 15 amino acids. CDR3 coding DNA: TGTGCCAGCAGCCATCGACTAGCGGGAGTTGATGAGCAGTTCTTC. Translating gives CASSHRLAGVDEQFF.

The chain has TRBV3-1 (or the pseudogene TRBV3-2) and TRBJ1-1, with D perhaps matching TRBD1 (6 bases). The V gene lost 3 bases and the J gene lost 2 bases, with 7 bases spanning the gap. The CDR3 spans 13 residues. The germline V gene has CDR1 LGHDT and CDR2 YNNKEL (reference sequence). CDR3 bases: TGTGCCAGCAGCCACGGGACAAACACTGAAGCTTTCTTT. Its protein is CASSHGTNTEAFF.

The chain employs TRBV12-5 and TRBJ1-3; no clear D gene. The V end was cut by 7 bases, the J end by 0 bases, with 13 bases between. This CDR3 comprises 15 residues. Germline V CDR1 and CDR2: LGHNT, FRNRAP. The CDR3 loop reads CASALGSSSGNTIYF. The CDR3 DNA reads TGTGCTAGTGCCCTCGGGAGCTCCTCTGGAAACACCATATATTTT. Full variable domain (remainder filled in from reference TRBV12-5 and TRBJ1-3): DARVTQTPRHKVTEMGQEVTMRCQPILGHNTVFWYRQTMMQGLELLAYFRNRAPLDDSGMPKDRFSAEMPDATLATLKIQPSEPRDSAVYFCASALGSSSGNTIYFGEGSWLTVV.

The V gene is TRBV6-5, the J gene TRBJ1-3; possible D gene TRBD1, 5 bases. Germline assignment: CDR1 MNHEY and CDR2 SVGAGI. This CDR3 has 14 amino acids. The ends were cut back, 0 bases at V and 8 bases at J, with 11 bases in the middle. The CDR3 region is CASSYSIQGDTIYF. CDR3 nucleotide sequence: TGTGCCAGCAGTTACTCGATCCAGGGTGACACCATATATTTT.

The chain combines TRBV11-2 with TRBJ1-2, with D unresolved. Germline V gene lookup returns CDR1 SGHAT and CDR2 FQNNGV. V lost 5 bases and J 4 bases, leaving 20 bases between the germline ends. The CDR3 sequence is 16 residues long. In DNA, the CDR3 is TGTGCCAGCAGCCTATACCCGGACGGACTCGCCTATGGCTACACCTTC. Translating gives CASSLYPDGLAYGYTF.

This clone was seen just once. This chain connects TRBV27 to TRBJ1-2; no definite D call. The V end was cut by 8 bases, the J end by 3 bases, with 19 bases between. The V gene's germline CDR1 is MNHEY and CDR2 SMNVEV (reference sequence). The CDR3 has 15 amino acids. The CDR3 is CASYPRGSVHYGYTF. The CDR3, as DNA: TGTGCCAGCTACCCCCGCGGATCTGTTCACTATGGCTACACCTTC.

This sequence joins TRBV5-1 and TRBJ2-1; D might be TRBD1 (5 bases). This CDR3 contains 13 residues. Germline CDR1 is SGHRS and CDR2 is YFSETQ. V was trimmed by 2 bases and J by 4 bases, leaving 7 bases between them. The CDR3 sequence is CASSFNRYNEQFF. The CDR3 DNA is TGCGCCAGCAGCTTCAACAGGTACAATGAGCAGTTCTTC. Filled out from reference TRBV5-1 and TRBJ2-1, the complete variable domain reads KAGVTQTPRYLIKTRGQQVTLSCSPISGHRSVSWYQQTPGQGLQFLFEYFSETQRNKGNFPGRFSGRQFSNSRSEMNVSTLELGDSALYLCASSFNRYNEQFFGPGTRLTVL.